This T cell receptor (beta chain) was sequenced for a study of neurological immune-mediated disorders. The germline V gene has CDR1 KGHDR and CDR2 SFDVKD. CDR3 length equals 16 residues. The V and J ends lost 5 bases and 6 bases, in that order; junction bases with no gene match: 9. MiXCR, applied by TCRdb to the 5' RACE reads, yields one record per CDR3 protein. The data show approximately 130,000 distinct CDR3 sequences, with roughly 3.2% seen just once and roughly 1.3% held by the top ten. This clonotype has at least ten counts. The gene calls are TRBV24-1 and TRBJ2-1, with TRBD1 identical over 10 bases. The sequenced sample was PBMCs. This TCR derives from a woman younger than 45 with multiple sclerosis. The CDR3 DNA reads TGTGCCACCAGTGGTCTAGGACAGGGGGGTTTCAATGAGCAGTTCTTC. It yields the protein CATSGLGQGGFNEQFF.